This T cell receptor (beta chain) was sequenced in a study of Ad26.COV2.S vaccination and SARS-CoV-2 variants. Study-wide context: Intramuscularly, Ad26.COV2.S was given either once or twice, 56 days apart.

V was clipped by 0 bases and J by 5 bases, with 13 bases between them. From germline, CDR1 is LGHDT and CDR2 YNNKEL (reference sequence). The CDR3 spans 15 residues. Here immunoSEQ multiplex PCR was the method, and the copy in TCRdb shows in-frame clones only, minus some. Of about 400,000 clones detected, under 90% appear once; the ten largest clones hold about 7.4%. Comment on this clone: Antigen unknown.

Points from the study as a whole: Substantial breadth was reported for post-vaccination spike-specific CD8+ and CD4+ T cells.

Treatment reported: some 19 received Ad26.COV2.S at low or high dose, single or two shots; 5 received placebo; per-sample allocation not given. Specimens were obtained on day 63 following the first vaccine or placebo injection. It was an adult aged 18-55 years in Boston who was the donor. The vaccine antigen was prefusion-stabilized Wuhan SARS-CoV-2 spike. The chain recombines TRBV3-1 (or the pseudogene TRBV3-2) with TRBJ1-1; D might be TRBD1 (6 bases). This clonotype was obtained from a person aged 18-60 years who received the Ad26.COV2.S COVID-19 vaccine or a placebo. This specimen consisted of peripheral blood, obtained in a trial of Ad26.COV2.S vaccine versus placebo. The chain's CDR3 is CASSQDWGQGTEAFF. Here the CDR3 DNA reads TGTGCCAGCAGCCAAGATTGGGGGCAGGGTACTGAAGCTTTCTTT.